The next 2 T cell receptor beta chains were all read from a single sample in a study of cytomegalovirus exposure and HLA in healthy donors (dated by TCRdb to 2015 to 2018). Library method: the immunoSEQ multiplex PCR assay. TCRdb provides this immuneACCESS table in a form limited to in-frame rearrangements. Some clones are lacking; in checked studies, under half of them reflect an unresolved V gene, and why the rest are absent is not known. The sample table lists 110,000 or so clones, more than 75% of them with a count of one. Approximately 4.9% of the sample is in the top ten clones. Sequences were obtained from PBMCs. The receptors shown here come from a man between 18 and 35 years old in good health and CMV-seronegative.

This rearrangement joins TRBV7-9 to TRBJ2-1, with a possible D match to TRBD2 (5 bases). The CDR3 totals 17 residues. The ends were cut back, 5 bases at V and 0 bases at J, with 17 bases in the middle. Germline V CDR1 and CDR2: SEHNR, FQNEAQ (reference sequence). CDR3 protein: CASSERPPFTSYNEQFF. CDR3 DNA sequence: TGTGCCAGCAGCGAGCGGCCCCCCTTTACCTCCTACAATGAGCAGTTCTTC. Combining the CDR3 with reference TRBV7-9 and TRBJ2-1 gives the whole variable domain DTGVSQNPRHKITKRGQNVTFRCDPISEHNRLYWYRQTLGQGPEFLTYFQNEAQLEKSRLLSDRFSAERPKGSFSTLEIQRTEQGDSAMYLCASSERPPFTSYNEQFFGPGTRLTVL.

As for this clone: The same CDR3 also results from other DNA sequences found in this sample. The chain is built from TRBV5-1 and TRBJ2-3; D not resolved. The length of the CDR3 is 13 residues. The germline V gene has CDR1 SGHRS and CDR2 YFSETQ. V was trimmed by 0 bases and J by 1 base, leaving 3 bases between them. DNA for the CDR3: TGCGCCAGCAGCTTGGCCGGCACAGATACGCAGTATTTT. Its protein product is CASSLAGTDTQYF.